This T cell receptor beta chain came from a study of T cell responses to AZD1222 COVID-19 vaccine. Profiling relied on immunoSEQ multiplex PCR, and the TCRdb table lists in-frame clones only, not all of them. The table records 180,000 or so clones, about 90% of them present only once. The sequence was collected from an adult who received the AZD1222 COVID-19 vaccine. Sequencing was performed on peripheral blood, taken 28 days after the second AZD1222 dose.

CDR3 sequence: CASSKTSGGPYEQYF. CDR3 nucleotides: TGTGCCAGCTCGAAGACTAGCGGGGGGCCCTACGAGCAGTACTTC. The gene calls are TRBV18 and TRBJ2-7, with 13 bases identical to TRBD2. CDR3 length: 15 residues. Unmatched junction bases numbered 4, after V lost 6 bases and J lost 2 bases. Germline values: CDR1 KGHSH, CDR2 LQKENI.